This T cell receptor (beta chain) was observed in a study of control samples from healthy donors and cancer patients. Clones were sequenced by immunoSEQ multiplex PCR, and TCRdb holds only the in-frame ones, with some missing. The table for this sample gives about 190,000 clones. The CDR3 contains 13 residues. Trimming cost V 4 bases and J 6 bases, with 13 bases left between them. The V gene's germline CDR1 is SQVTM and CDR2 ANQGSEA. The sequencing input was blood. This TCR was recovered from a woman aged 25 to 45 in good health. The V gene is TRBV29-1, the J gene TRBJ2-1; a weak D match, TRBD2 (5 bases). The CDR3 DNA sequence: TGCAGCGTTGTCCGAGGGCCCCGCAATGAGCAGTTCTTC. It yields the protein CSVVRGPRNEQFF.